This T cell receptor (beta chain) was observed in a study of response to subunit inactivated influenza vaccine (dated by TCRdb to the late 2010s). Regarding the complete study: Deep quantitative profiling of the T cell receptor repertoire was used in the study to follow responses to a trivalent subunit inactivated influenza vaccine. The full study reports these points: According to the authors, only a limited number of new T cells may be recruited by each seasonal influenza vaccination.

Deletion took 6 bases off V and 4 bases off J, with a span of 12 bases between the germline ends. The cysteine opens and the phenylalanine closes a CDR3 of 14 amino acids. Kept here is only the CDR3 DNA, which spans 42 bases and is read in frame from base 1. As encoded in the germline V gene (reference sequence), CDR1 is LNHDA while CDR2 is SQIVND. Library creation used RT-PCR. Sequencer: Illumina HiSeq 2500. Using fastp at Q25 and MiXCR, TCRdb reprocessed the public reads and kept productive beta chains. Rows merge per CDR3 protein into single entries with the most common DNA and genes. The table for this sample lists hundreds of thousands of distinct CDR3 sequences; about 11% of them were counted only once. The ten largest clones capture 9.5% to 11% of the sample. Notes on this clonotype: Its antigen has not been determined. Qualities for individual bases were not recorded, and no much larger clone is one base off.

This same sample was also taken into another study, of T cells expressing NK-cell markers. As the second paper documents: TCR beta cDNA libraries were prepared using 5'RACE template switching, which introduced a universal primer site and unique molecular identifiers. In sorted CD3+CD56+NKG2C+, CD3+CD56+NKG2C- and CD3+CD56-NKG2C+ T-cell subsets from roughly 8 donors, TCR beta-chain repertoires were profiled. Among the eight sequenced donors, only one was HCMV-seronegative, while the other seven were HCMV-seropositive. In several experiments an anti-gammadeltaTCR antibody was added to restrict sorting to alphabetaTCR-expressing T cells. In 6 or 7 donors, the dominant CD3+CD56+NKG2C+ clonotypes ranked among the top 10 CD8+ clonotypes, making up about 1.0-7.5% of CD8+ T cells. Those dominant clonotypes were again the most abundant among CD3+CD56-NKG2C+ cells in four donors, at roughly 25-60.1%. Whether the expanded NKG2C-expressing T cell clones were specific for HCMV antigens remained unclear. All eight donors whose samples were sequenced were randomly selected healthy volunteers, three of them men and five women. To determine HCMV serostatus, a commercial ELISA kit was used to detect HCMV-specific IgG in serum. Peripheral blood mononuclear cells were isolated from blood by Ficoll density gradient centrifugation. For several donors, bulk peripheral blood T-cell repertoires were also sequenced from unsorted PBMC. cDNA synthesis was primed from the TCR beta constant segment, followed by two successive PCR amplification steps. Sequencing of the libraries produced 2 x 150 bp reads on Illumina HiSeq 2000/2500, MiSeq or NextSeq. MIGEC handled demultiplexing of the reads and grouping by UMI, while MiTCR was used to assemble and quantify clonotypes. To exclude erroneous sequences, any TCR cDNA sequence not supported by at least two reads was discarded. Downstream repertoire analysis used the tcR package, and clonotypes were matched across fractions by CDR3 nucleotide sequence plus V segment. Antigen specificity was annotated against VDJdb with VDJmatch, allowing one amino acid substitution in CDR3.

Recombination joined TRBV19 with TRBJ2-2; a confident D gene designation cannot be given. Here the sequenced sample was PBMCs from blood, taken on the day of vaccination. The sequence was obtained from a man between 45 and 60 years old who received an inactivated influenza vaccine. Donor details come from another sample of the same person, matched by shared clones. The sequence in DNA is TGTGCCAGTAGCCAAAGCGACCTCACCGGGGAGCTGTTTTTT. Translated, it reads CASSQSDLTGELFF.